This T cell receptor (beta chain) is from a study of T cells in Graves' hyperthyroidism and ophthalmopathy. V lost 5 bases, J lost 3 bases, and 13 bases lay in between. The CDR3 runs to 14 residues. Germline V lookup: CDR1 MNHNS, CDR2 SASEGT. Using RNA transcripts as the source, TCR beta CDR3 regions were amplified. HTBI primers were employed in a first-round RT-PCR of the TCR CDR3. In TCRdb, the multiplex PCR reads were re-called with MiXCR into one record per CDR3 protein. This table has 470,000 or so distinct CDR3 sequences, roughly 20% appearing once. The receptor comes from a man aged 18 to 30 with Graves' hyperthyroidism. The chain employs TRBV6-1 and TRBJ1-1, with no clear D. The sample comprised blood. This CDR3 is CASSRASWYTEAFF. The CDR3 DNA reads as TGTGCCAGCAGTCGGGCCAGCTGGTACACTGAAGCTTTCTTT.